The 22 T cell receptor beta chains below were found in one sample sequenced in a study of T cell repertoires in cytomegalovirus infection. A single record per CDR3 protein comes from TCRdb applying MiXCR to the reads. The table shows roughly 500,000 distinct CDR3 sequences, with approximately 46% occurring only once. The antigens for these receptors are not known. The starting material was cultured PBMCs, obtained from culture after CMV antigen stimulation. The source is a human donor in good health (CMV status not recorded). Some clones in this sample may be carry-over from other donors' samples.

The V call is TRBV20-1, the J call TRBJ1-6, with 7 nucleotides matching TRBD1. This CDR3 comprises 15 residues. Germline CDR1 and CDR2: DFQATT and SNEGSKA (reference sequence). The junction had 13 bases not matched to a gene; V was cut back by 6 bases and J by 8 bases. In DNA, the CDR3 is TGCAGTGCCCAGGGGGGAGGCCGTTGGGATTCACCCCTCCACTTT. Translated, it gives CSAQGGGRWDSPLHF.

J is TRBJ2-4 and V is TRBV6-5; no clear D. The CDR3 totals 16 residues. Germline CDR1 is MNHEY and CDR2 is SVGAGI. Trimming took 3 bases from V and 7 from J, leaving 19 bases between them. CDR3 nucleotide sequence: TGTGCCAGCAGTTATTCCAACCGGGCCCTAGGCAACATTCAGTACTTC. Translated, it gives CASSYSNRALGNIQYF.

The V call is TRBV12-3 or TRBV12-4, the J call TRBJ2-5, with 9 bases that match TRBD2. The ends lost 3 bases at V and 1 base at J; junction bases unmatched: 6. The CDR3 consists of 16 residues. The CDR3 here is CASSFARGGVQETQYF. CDR3 nucleotide sequence: TGTGCCAGCAGTTTTGCGCGGGGGGGGGTCCAAGAGACCCAGTACTTC.

The chain links TRBV11-1 to TRBJ1-1; D possibly corresponds to TRBD1 (6 bases). V was trimmed by 5 bases and J by 3 bases, leaving 13 bases between them. The CDR3 consists of 14 residues. Germline V gene data show CDR1 as SGHAT and CDR2 as FQDESV (reference sequence). CDR3 region: CASSLQPGDTEAFF. In nucleotides, the CDR3 is TGTGCCAGCAGCCTTCAGCCAGGGGACACTGAAGCTTTCTTT.

V usage is TRBV28 and J usage is TRBJ2-5, with 7 positions matching TRBD1. Per the germline V gene, CDR1 is MDHEN and CDR2 is SYDVKM. CDR3 length: 11 residues. Trimming cost V 7 bases and J 4 bases; bases outside gene matches: 0. The CDR3 loop reads CASNRGETQYF. CDR3 DNA sequence: TGTGCCAGCAACAGGGGAGAGACCCAGTACTTC.

This clonotype was seen more than once but under ten times. The rearrangement uses TRBV28 and TRBJ1-5, with D maybe TRBD1 (5 bases). The CDR3 has 14 amino acids. CDR1 MDHEN and CDR2 SYDVKM come from the germline V gene. Trimming removed 5 bases from V and 5 bases from J, with 13 bases in between. The CDR3 region has the DNA TGTGCCAGCAGTACTGATGGGGGGTATCAGCCCCAGCATTTT. Its protein product is CASSTDGGYQPQHF.

This clonotype has just a few counts. The chain recombines TRBV7-6 with TRBJ1-1; 7 bases map to TRBD1. With 4 bases clipped from V and 8 bases from J, the junction kept 16 bases outside the gene matches. The germline V gene encodes CDR1 SGHVS and CDR2 FNYEAQ. This CDR3 is 16 amino acids long. The CDR3 is CASSSVGGQHKLEAFF. The CDR3 coding sequence is TGTGCCAGCAGCTCAGTGGGGGGACAGCACAAACTAGAAGCTTTCTTT.

This chain uses TRBV20-1 with TRBJ2-7, with TRBD2 identical over 13 bases. The J segment lost 7 bases and the V segment lost 6 bases, leaving 6 bases of the junction unmatched. Germline loops: CDR1 DFQATT, CDR2 SNEGSKA (reference sequence). The CDR3 totals 13 residues. The CDR3 DNA follows: TGCAGTGCAACTAGCGGGGGGGCGGGTGAGCAGTACTTC. As protein: CSATSGGAGEQYF.

The chain is built from TRBV6-1 and TRBJ2-5; D assignment may be TRBD1 or TRBD2 (5 bases each). This CDR3 has 14 residues. V gave up 4 bases and J gave up 5 bases, with 14 bases separating them. CDR1 is MNHNS and CDR2 is SASEGT in the germline V gene. The CDR3 reads CASSVGTEPETQYF. For the CDR3, the DNA is TGTGCCAGCAGTGTCGGGACGGAGCCCGAGACCCAGTACTTC.

There are a few counts of this clonotype. The rearrangement links TRBV7-2 to TRBJ2-2; maybe TRBD2 (7 bases). Germline CDR1 and CDR2: SGHTA and FQGNSA. Trimming left V 2 bases short and J 8 bases short, with 15 bases between. The CDR3 has 15 amino acids. The CDR3 sequence is CASSLQGGAGGELFF. In DNA, the CDR3 is TGTGCCAGCAGCTTACAAGGGGGGGCAGGAGGGGAGCTGTTTTTT. Supplemented by reference TRBV7-2 and TRBJ2-2, the full variable domain reads GAGVSQSPSNKVTEKGKDVELRCDPISGHTALYWYRQSLGQGLEFLIYFQGNSAPDKSGLPSDRFSAERTGGSVSTLTIQRTQQEDSAVYLCASSLQGGAGGELFFGEGSRLTVL.

The chain recombines TRBV12-3 or TRBV12-4 with TRBJ1-1; D is undetermined. CDR3 size: 14 residues. The ends were cut back, 5 bases at V and 1 base at J, with 11 bases in the middle. The chain's CDR3 is CASSPIPGNTEAFF. CDR3 sequence (DNA): TGTGCCAGCAGTCCCATTCCCGGGAACACTGAAGCTTTCTTT.

This clonotype was seen a handful of times. The gene calls are TRBV7-2 and TRBJ1-6; weak D call: TRBD1 (5 bases). V lost 3 bases, J lost 10 bases, and 10 bases lay in between. CDR1 SGHTA and CDR2 FQGNSA come from the germline V gene. The length of the CDR3 is 13 residues. The CDR3 sequence: CASSLGVHSPLHF. As DNA, the CDR3 is TGTGCCAGCAGCTTGGGGGTTCACTCACCCCTCCACTTT.

This clonotype was counted once. The chain carries TRBV11-2 and TRBJ2-7, with 8 bases that match TRBD1. CDR3 size: 14 residues. Germline V gene lookup returns CDR1 SGHAT and CDR2 FQNNGV. V shed 3 bases, J shed 6 bases, and the junction held 7 bases outside the gene matches. CDR3 loop: CASSFRAGGGEQYF. The DNA for the CDR3 is TGTGCCAGCAGCTTTCGTGCAGGGGGCGGCGAGCAGTACTTC.

The chain is built from TRBV5-4 and TRBJ2-2; either TRBD1 or TRBD2 may fit D (5 bases each). The CDR3 runs to 15 residues. CDR1 SGHNT and CDR2 YYREEE come from the germline V gene (reference sequence). V was pared by 0 bases and J by 3 bases, with 9 bases between. The CDR3, as DNA: TGTGCCAGCAGCTTGGACTGGGACCACACCGGGGAGCTGTTTTTT. It encodes CASSLDWDHTGELFF.

The chain combines TRBV14 with TRBJ1-4; TRBD1 might be the D (5 bases). There are 13 residues in the CDR3. Germline V gene data show CDR1 as SGHDN and CDR2 as FVKESK. Trimming cost V 5 bases and J 11 bases, with 15 bases left between them. The CDR3 DNA follows: TGTGCCAGCAGCAGGGACGAATGGCTTAAACTGTTTTTT. It specifies CASSRDEWLKLFF.

The chain combines TRBV5-1 with TRBJ2-3, with TRBD1 matching over 10 bases. The CDR3 runs 15 residues. Germline CDR1 is SGHRS and CDR2 is YFSETQ. After removal of 4 bases from V and 2 bases from J, the junction contained 4 bases not matched to a gene. CDR3 sequence reads: CASSLGQGDTDTQYF. The CDR3 DNA sequence: TGCGCCAGCAGCCTCGGACAGGGGGACACAGATACGCAGTATTTT.

This clonotype has a handful of counts. V is TRBV15 and J is TRBJ2-3; D gene uncertain. The CDR3 runs to 15 residues. Trimming shortened V by 5 bases and J by 2 bases, and 14 bases separated the two germline ends. CDR1 and CDR2 (germline): LNHNV, YYDKDF (reference sequence). The CDR3 is CATSPRQAYTDTQYF. The CDR3 nucleotides are TGTGCCACCAGCCCGAGGCAGGCCTACACAGATACGCAGTATTTT.

This clonotype came up many times. This chain uses TRBV12-3 or TRBV12-4 with TRBJ2-3, with 8 bases identical to TRBD1. V lost 7 bases to trimming and J lost 1 base; unmatched junction nucleotides: 4. The CDR3 totals 14 residues. For the CDR3, the DNA is TGTGCCAGCACCCCGACAGGGGGCACAGATACGCAGTATTTT. It translates to CASTPTGGTDTQYF.

The chain is built from TRBV12-3 or TRBV12-4 and TRBJ1-5; D is unresolved. CDR3 length: 13 amino acids. With 2 bases removed from V and 4 bases from J, the gap between germline ends came to 6 bases. For the CDR3, the DNA is TGTGCCAGCAGTTTACTGCCTAATCAGCCCCAGCATTTT. Protein product: CASSLLPNQPQHF.

The chain uses TRBV9 and TRBJ1-2; the D is unclear. The germline gives CDR1 SGDLS, CDR2 YYNGEE. Trimming removed 4 bases from V and 4 bases from J, with 14 bases in between. The CDR3 runs to 14 residues. In DNA form, the CDR3 reads TGTGCCAGCAGCCCCAGCCCCAACGGCTATGGCTACACCTTC. Translation gives CASSPSPNGYGYTF.

This clonotype was counted many times. This chain connects TRBV7-8 to TRBJ1-2; 7 nucleotides line up with TRBD1. The length of the CDR3 is 16 residues. Germline assignment: CDR1 SGHVS and CDR2 FQNEAQ. With V trimmed by 5 bases and J by 2 bases, 11 bases remained unmatched. DNA for the CDR3: TGTGCCAGCAGCCCTCGACAGGGCCAAAAGAACTATGGCTACACCTTC. It encodes CASSPRQGQKNYGYTF. Based on the CDR3 plus reference TRBV7-8 and TRBJ1-2, the full variable domain is GAGVSQSPRYKVAKRGQDVALRCDPISGHVSLFWYQQALGQGPEFLTYFQNEAQLDKSGLPSDRFFAERPEGSVSTLKIQRTQQEDSAVYLCASSPRQGQKNYGYTFGSGTRLTVV.

This clonotype has only a few counts. DNA of the CDR3: TGTGCCAGCAGCCCCCCGGACACTGAAGCTTTCTTT. It translates to CASSPPDTEAFF. The rearrangement links TRBV7-6 to TRBJ1-1; no definite D call. Germline lookup yields CDR1 SGHVS and CDR2 FNYEAQ. The CDR3 is made up of 12 amino acids. V lost 5 bases and J 3 bases, leaving 7 bases between the germline ends.